Listed below are T cell receptor beta chains from one sample, sequenced in a study of shared clonotypes between healthy human individuals. Measured with immunoSEQ multiplex PCR; TCRdb has only the in-frame clones, and not every one. The repertoire holds roughly 510,000 clones, with over 60% as singletons. Sequencing used PBMCs. The receptors stem from a woman between 40 and 50 years old in good health. Some clones in this sample may be carry-over from other donors' samples. CDR3s include the opening cysteine and the closing phenylalanine or tryptophan. The D gene is left open where the match is weak. The size of a clone is reported for some rows only, either as once, few or many, or as a class for expanded clones.

clone size	D gene	V gene	J gene	CDR3 DNA	CDR3 protein
-	TRBD2	TRBV28	TRBJ2-7	TGTGCCAGCAGTTTAGGCGGGAGACTCTACGAGCAGTACTTC	CASSLGGRLYEQYF
-	-	TRBV19	TRBJ2-7	TGTGCCAGTAGTTTGGGACCCAGAGGGACCTACGAGCAGTACTTC	CASSLGPRGTYEQYF
-	TRBD2	TRBV4-1	TRBJ2-1	TGCGCCAGCAGCCATGGGGGGGGATCCTACAATGAGCAGTTCTTC	CASSHGGGSYNEQFF
-	-	TRBV7-8	TRBJ2-2	TGTGCCAGCAGCTCCAGGGACGCCGTGAACACCGGGGAGCTGTTTTTT	CASSSRDAVNTGELFF
-	TRBD1	TRBV18	TRBJ2-7	TGTGCCAGCTCACCACAGGGGGCAATCCACGAGCAGTACTTC	CASSPQGAIHEQYF
-	TRBD1	TRBV7-9	TRBJ2-2	TGTGCCAGCAGCACTACCGGGACAGGGTTTTTCGGGGAGCTGTTTTTT	CASSTTGTGFFGELFF
-	TRBD2	TRBV5-1	TRBJ2-3	TGCGCCAGCAGCTTGGCCGTCGGAGCGGGAGCAGCAGATACGCAGTATTTT	CASSLAVGAGAADTQYF
-	TRBD2	TRBV7-2	TRBJ2-3	TGTGCCAGCAGCCCCGGGACTAGCGGGAGGATGGATACGCAGTATTTT	CASSPGTSGRMDTQYF
few	TRBD1	TRBV4-2	TRBJ2-5	TGTGCCAGCAGCCAAGAAGGGTCGGGACAGGGTGCGGAGACCCAGTACTTC	CASSQEGSGQGAETQYF
-	-	TRBV7-2	TRBJ1-1	TGTGCCAGCAGCTTTCCGGGGGAGAGAGCTTTCTTT	CASSFPGERAFF
-	-	TRBV30	TRBJ2-1	TGTGCCTGGGGTACGATAGCTTCAACCAATGAGCAGTTCTTC	CAWGTIASTNEQFF
-	-	TRBV5-1	TRBJ1-5	TGCGCCAGCAGCTTAGCGGGCAATCAGCCCCAGCATTTT	CASSLAGNQPQHF
few	-	TRBV7-6	TRBJ1-5	TGTGCCAGCAGCTTAGGCGTCAGGCCAAATCAGCCCCAGCATTTT	CASSLGVRPNQPQHF
-	-	TRBV5-6	TRBJ2-7	TGTGCCAGCAGCTTAGGAGACAGGGGAGGGTACGAGCAGTACTTC	CASSLGDRGGYEQYF
-	-	TRBV14	TRBJ1-1	TGTGCCAGCAGCCCGCAAAAATGGGACACTGAAGCTTTCTTT	CASSPQKWDTEAFF
-	-	TRBV19	TRBJ1-2	TGTGCCAGTAGTCTTCCCGGGACACCCAACTATGGCTACACCTTC	CASSLPGTPNYGYTF
-	-	TRBV27	TRBJ2-4	TGTGCCAGCAGGACTCACGCGGGAGCCAAAAACATTCAGTACTTC	CASRTHAGAKNIQYF
many	-	TRBV27	TRBJ2-1	TGTGCCAGCAGTTCCCAAGGAGGCTACAATGAGCAGTTCTTC	CASSSQGGYNEQFF
once	TRBD1	TRBV2	TRBJ2-7	TGTGCCAGCAGTGACCGTCAGGGGGATCTTGCCTACGAGCAGTACTTC	CASSDRQGDLAYEQYF
-	-	TRBV6-6	TRBJ1-2	TGTGCCAGCAGTTACGGGTCAGGGGAGGGCTACACCTTC	CASSYGSGEGYTF
few	TRBD1	TRBV28	TRBJ1-1	TGTGCCAGCAGTTTCCCGACAGGGGAAGCTTTCTTT	CASSFPTGEAFF
-	TRBD2	TRBV11-2	TRBJ2-1	TGTGCCAGCAGCTTATCCCGCCCTAGCGGGAGCGGTAGTGAGCAGTTCTTC	CASSLSRPSGSGSEQFF
-	-	TRBV6-1	TRBJ1-1	TGTGCCAGCAGTGTTGAGGGGAGTCGAACTGAAGCTTTCTTT	CASSVEGSRTEAFF
once	-	TRBV2	TRBJ1-4	TGTGCCAGCAGTGTTGGGGGCTACAAGGAACTGTTTTTT	CASSVGGYKELFF
-	-	TRBV11-2	TRBJ2-5	TGTGCCAGCAGCTTAAGCGGACTAATATACCAAGAGACCCAGTACTTC	CASSLSGLIYQETQYF
-	TRBD1	TRBV28	TRBJ1-4	TGTGCCAGCAGAACACAGGGGACGGGAGAAAAACTGTTTTTT	CASRTQGTGEKLFF
-	-	TRBV28	TRBJ2-7	TGTGCCAGCAGTTCAATTGACAGCTACGAGCAGTACTTC	CASSSIDSYEQYF
-	TRBD1	TRBV5-1	TRBJ1-4	TGCGCCAGCAGCTTGGGAGGGGACAGGTCCAGTGAAAAACTGTTTTTT	CASSLGGDRSSEKLFF
-	TRBD2	TRBV9	TRBJ2-7	TGTGCCAGCAGCGTAGGGCCTAGCGGTTCCTACGAGCAGTACTTC	CASSVGPSGSYEQYF
once	TRBD1	TRBV10-2	TRBJ2-5	TGCGCCACCCGGCGGGGACAGGTCCAAGAGACCCAGTACTTC	CATRRGQVQETQYF
once	TRBD2	TRBV4-1	TRBJ2-1	TGCGCCAGCAGCCAAGCGTTGGGGACTACCATTAATGAGCAGTTCTTC	CASSQALGTTINEQFF
-	-	TRBV2	TRBJ1-2	TGTGCCAGCAGTGCCCTGGTCCAGGGAGCTAACTATGGCTACACCTTC	CASSALVQGANYGYTF
few	-	TRBV11-1	TRBJ2-2	TGTGCCAGCAGCCCAGCAGGGCTGGGATCGGGCGCCGGGGAGCTGTTTTTT	CASSPAGLGSGAGELFF
once	-	TRBV2	TRBJ1-5	TGTGCCAGCAGTGGGGGACGCAGGAGCAATCAGCCCCAGCATTTT	CASSGGRRSNQPQHF
-	-	TRBV5-1	TRBJ1-4	TGCGCCAGCAGCCCGACAGGCCTTGGGGAAAAACTGTTTTTT	CASSPTGLGEKLFF
-	-	TRBV27	TRBJ2-3	TGTGCCAGCAGTTTATCGCTTAGCCCCACAGATACGCAGTATTTT	CASSLSLSPTDTQYF
-	-	TRBV19	TRBJ2-5	TGTGCCAGTAGTCCAACAGGGCTGGAGACCCAGTACTTC	CASSPTGLETQYF
-	TRBD2	TRBV28	TRBJ2-7	TGTGCCAGCAGACGCGCAAGCGGGAGCTCCGAGCAGTACTTC	CASRRASGSSEQYF
-	-	TRBV7-8	TRBJ2-5	TGTGCCAGCAGCCTAGGATACACGGGGCTAGAGACCCAGTACTTC	CASSLGYTGLETQYF
-	TRBD2	TRBV30	TRBJ2-7	TGTGCCTGGAGTGGGGCGGGAGGCTACGAGCAGTACTTC	CAWSGAGGYEQYF